These T cell receptor beta chains were read from a single sample in a study of a mutant IDH1 vaccine in newly diagnosed glioma. The assay was immunoSEQ multiplex PCR, and TCRdb's table has in-frame clones only and misses some. The sample records more than 55,000 clones, 84% being singletons. These TCRs' antigens remain unknown. Sequencing was performed on PBMCs, taken from a glioma patient whose treatment included an IDH1 peptide vaccine. The receptors were sampled from a man aged 30-40 years with glioma. Both conserved end residues are part of each CDR3. The order of the fields is clone size, V gene, D gene, J gene, CDR3 DNA, CDR3 protein. The D gene is left open where the match is weak. Some rows have no size entry. The others give once, few or many, or a class for an expanded clone.

abundance: NA; v_gene: TRBV5-1; d_gene: TRBD1; j_gene: TRBJ1-2; CDR3nt: TGCGCCAGCAGCATTACAGGGGGACTGGACTATGGCTACACCTTC; CDR3aa: CASSITGGLDYGYTF
abundance: NA; v_gene: TRBV6-5; d_gene: TRBD1; j_gene: TRBJ2-7; CDR3nt: TGTGCCAAATCCGGGACAGGGCCTTACGAGCAGTACTTC; CDR3aa: CAKSGTGPYEQYF
abundance: NA; v_gene: TRBV9; d_gene: NA; j_gene: TRBJ1-1; CDR3nt: TGTGCCAGCAGCCCCAGTAGGGGCGGCTTATCTGAAGCTTTCTTT; CDR3aa: CASSPSRGGLSEAFF
abundance: NA; v_gene: TRBV28; d_gene: TRBD1; j_gene: TRBJ2-7; CDR3nt: TGTGCCAGCAGCTATATTTTAGGAGGGACAGGGGAGTCGGAACGGGACTACGAGCAGTACTTC; CDR3aa: CASSYILGGTGESERDYEQYF
abundance: NA; v_gene: TRBV9; d_gene: TRBD1; j_gene: TRBJ2-6; CDR3nt: TGTGCCAGCAGCGTAATAAGGACAGGGGGAACTGGGGCCAACGTCCTGACTTTC; CDR3aa: CASSVIRTGGTGANVLTF
abundance: NA; v_gene: TRBV5-1; d_gene: NA; j_gene: TRBJ2-3; CDR3nt: TGCGCCAGCAGCCCACAAACGAGGGGGTCTAGCACAGATACGCAGTATTTT; CDR3aa: CASSPQTRGSSTDTQYF
abundance: NA; v_gene: TRBV18; d_gene: NA; j_gene: TRBJ1-5; CDR3nt: TGTGCCAGCTCAGGGTTTAATCAGCCCCAGCATTTT; CDR3aa: CASSGFNQPQHF
abundance: NA; v_gene: TRBV5-4; d_gene: TRBD2; j_gene: TRBJ2-3; CDR3nt: TGTGCCAGCAGCTTGAAGCGGGGGGTTGGGGCAGATACGCAGTATTTT; CDR3aa: CASSLKRGVGADTQYF
abundance: NA; v_gene: TRBV7-2; d_gene: NA; j_gene: TRBJ1-5; CDR3nt: TGTGCCAGCAGCTTAGGCGAGACCCAGCATTTT; CDR3aa: CASSLGETQHF
abundance: few; v_gene: TRBV6-4; d_gene: NA; j_gene: TRBJ2-2; CDR3nt: TGTGCCAGCAGTGACTCAGGAGGTACCGGGGAGCTGTTTTTT; CDR3aa: CASSDSGGTGELFF
abundance: NA; v_gene: TRBV9; d_gene: NA; j_gene: TRBJ1-4; CDR3nt: TGTGCCAGCAGAAAGGACAGCAGTAATGAAAAACTGTTTTTT; CDR3aa: CASRKDSSNEKLFF
abundance: NA; v_gene: TRBV6-5; d_gene: NA; j_gene: TRBJ1-1; CDR3nt: TGTGCCAGCAGCTCGACAAATGGAGCGAAAGCTTTCTTT; CDR3aa: CASSSTNGAKAFF
abundance: once; v_gene: TRBV19; d_gene: TRBD1; j_gene: TRBJ1-5; CDR3nt: TGTGCCAGTAGTATTAGAGGGGGGACAGGGGAGGTCCGCAATCAGCCCCAGCATTTT; CDR3aa: CASSIRGGTGEVRNQPQHF
abundance: NA; v_gene: TRBV28; d_gene: NA; j_gene: TRBJ2-1; CDR3nt: TGTGCCACCCAAGCTTGGGGAAATGAGCAGTTCTTC; CDR3aa: CATQAWGNEQFF
abundance: NA; v_gene: TRBV6-4; d_gene: TRBD1; j_gene: TRBJ2-2; CDR3nt: TGTGCCAGCAGTCTTCAGGGGGAAAACACCGGGGAGCTGTTTTTT; CDR3aa: CASSLQGENTGELFF
abundance: few; v_gene: TRBV28; d_gene: TRBD1; j_gene: TRBJ2-2; CDR3nt: TGTGCCAGTTCAAAGGGGGCGAGCACCGGGGAGCTGTTTTTT; CDR3aa: CASSKGASTGELFF
abundance: NA; v_gene: TRBV5-8; d_gene: TRBD1; j_gene: TRBJ2-5; CDR3nt: TGTGCCAGCAGCCGGGACAGGGGACAAGAGACCCAGTACTTC; CDR3aa: CASSRDRGQETQYF
abundance: NA; v_gene: TRBV30; d_gene: NA; j_gene: TRBJ1-1; CDR3nt: TGTGCCTGGAGCGATTTTGACGGGATTTATGAAGCTTTCTTT; CDR3aa: CAWSDFDGIYEAFF
abundance: NA; v_gene: TRBV19; d_gene: NA; j_gene: TRBJ2-5; CDR3nt: TGTGCCAGTGGCAGGGTATCGCAGACCCAGTACTTC; CDR3aa: CASGRVSQTQYF
abundance: NA; v_gene: TRBV7-2; d_gene: NA; j_gene: TRBJ2-5; CDR3nt: TGTGCCAGCAGCTTAAGGACTGCGGCAGAGACCCAGTACTTC; CDR3aa: CASSLRTAAETQYF
abundance: NA; v_gene: TRBV2; d_gene: NA; j_gene: TRBJ1-4; CDR3nt: TGTGCCAGCAAGCGGGGTTGGGATGAAAAACTGTTTTTT; CDR3aa: CASKRGWDEKLFF
abundance: NA; v_gene: TRBV14; d_gene: TRBD2; j_gene: TRBJ2-2; CDR3nt: TGTGCCAGCAGCGTCAGCGGGAGAGCCACCGGGGAGCTGTTTTTT; CDR3aa: CASSVSGRATGELFF
abundance: NA; v_gene: TRBV28; d_gene: TRBD1; j_gene: TRBJ1-5; CDR3nt: TGTGCCAGCAGTCTGGAGCAGGGGGCGAGTCAGCCCCAGCATTTT; CDR3aa: CASSLEQGASQPQHF
abundance: NA; v_gene: TRBV2; d_gene: TRBD1; j_gene: TRBJ1-6; CDR3nt: TGTGCCAGCAGTGGAACAGGGGGCACGGGTTCACCCCTCCACTTT; CDR3aa: CASSGTGGTGSPLHF
abundance: NA; v_gene: TRBV7-3; d_gene: TRBD2; j_gene: TRBJ2-5; CDR3nt: TGTGCCAGCAGTCGGGGACTATTAGAGACCCAGTACTTC; CDR3aa: CASSRGLLETQYF
abundance: NA; v_gene: TRBV6-5; d_gene: NA; j_gene: TRBJ1-5; CDR3nt: TGTGCCAGTAGGATGGACGGACGCAATCAGCCCCAGCATTTT; CDR3aa: CASRMDGRNQPQHF
abundance: NA; v_gene: TRBV28; d_gene: NA; j_gene: TRBJ1-2; CDR3nt: TGTGCCAGCAGCCCTGGACCTTGGGGCTACACCTTC; CDR3aa: CASSPGPWGYTF
abundance: NA; v_gene: TRBV5-8; d_gene: NA; j_gene: TRBJ2-7; CDR3nt: TGTGCCAGCAGCTTGGCCCGGGGGTTCAGCGAGCAGTACTTC; CDR3aa: CASSLARGFSEQYF
abundance: NA; v_gene: TRBV9; d_gene: NA; j_gene: TRBJ1-6; CDR3nt: TGTGCCAGCAGCGTTCGACAGGAACTGTCACCCCTCCACTTT; CDR3aa: CASSVRQELSPLHF